This T cell receptor beta chain came from a study of OX40 agonist ivuxolimab in advanced cancers. On the study more broadly: Three patients, one with hepatocellular carcinoma and two with cutaneous melanoma, achieved partial responses. Findings of the study overall: At doses 0.1 to 3.0 mg/kg, CD4+ and CD8+ clones expanded.

Trimming took 1 base from V and 3 from J, leaving 10 bases between them. CDR1 and CDR2 from the germline V gene are SGHVS and FQNEAQ. The CDR3 runs to 15 residues. Sequencing was performed with immunoSEQ multiplex PCR; in TCRdb, only in-frame clones are kept and a portion is missing. The data show roughly 41,000 clones, about 85% seen once. A note on this clone: No antigen is known for it.

Autoimmune disease history or systemic immunosuppression meant exclusion. The material sequenced was CD4+ or CD8+ T cells sorted from blood, taken in a trial of the OX40 agonist ivuxolimab. The chain has TRBV7-8 and TRBJ1-3; no clear D gene. The clonotype originates from an adult with an advanced solid tumor such as melanoma, head and neck, liver or kidney cancer. This CDR3 is CASSLVGSDGNTIYF. CDR3 sequence (DNA): TGTGCCAGCAGCTTAGTTGGGAGCGATGGAAACACCATATATTTT.